This T cell receptor (beta chain) was identified during a study of shared clonotypes between healthy human individuals. CD8 cells regarded as naive lacked CD45RO, were positively chosen for CCR7, and omitted terminally differentiated effector memory CD45RA+ cells. Germline loops: CDR1 SGHAT, CDR2 FQNNGV. Trimming removed 1 base from V and 9 bases from J, with 1 base in between. The CDR3 has 10 residues. Sequencing used immunoSEQ multiplex PCR; TCRdb keeps in-frame clones, though not all of them. The sample has 500,000 to 700,000 clones; around 95% are singletons. Sample: naive CD8+ T cells sorted from blood. The TCR originated in a woman aged 30 to 39 in good health. The chain employs TRBV11-2 and TRBJ2-1; no clear D. The CDR3 nucleotides are TGTGCCAGCAGCTTAGGTGAGCAGTTCTTC. Encoded protein: CASSLGEQFF. Variable domain in full (rest from reference TRBV11-2 and TRBJ2-1): EAGVAQSPRYKIIEKRQSVAFWCNPISGHATLYWYQQILGQGPKLLIQFQNNGVVDDSQLPKDRFSAERLKGVDSTLKIQPAKLEDSAVYLCASSLGEQFFGPGTRLTVL.